The rows below give T cell receptor beta chains drawn from one sample of a study of blood T cell repertoires in COVID-19. TCRdb keeps only in-frame clones here, not all; method: immunoSEQ multiplex PCR. The profile covers 95,000 to 110,000 clones, with 80% appearing a single time and roughly 4% taken by the ten largest. Sequencing was performed on peripheral blood. The receptors derive from a man aged 65-85 years with acute or convalescent COVID-19. Both conserved end residues are part of each CDR3. The D gene is left open where the match is weak. Only some rows state a clone size, as once, few, many or a class for expanded clones.

V	D	size	J	CDR3	DNA
TRBV29-1	TRBD2	.	TRBJ2-5	CSIRTSGSQETQYF	TGCAGCATACGGACTAGCGGCTCCCAAGAGACCCAGTACTTC
TRBV11-3	TRBD2	.	TRBJ2-3	CASSLGTSGDTDTQYF	TGTGCCAGCAGCTTAGGCACTAGCGGGGACACAGATACGCAGTATTTT
TRBV15	TRBD1	few	TRBJ1-4	CATSSQQGRNEKLFF	TGTGCCACCAGCAGCCAACAGGGGAGGAATGAAAAACTGTTTTTT
TRBV20-1	.	.	TRBJ2-7	CSAAISYEQYF	TGCAGTGCAGCAATCTCCTACGAGCAGTACTTC
TRBV19	TRBD1	once	TRBJ2-7	CASSMPGAGGLNEQYF	TGTGCCAGTAGTATGCCCGGGGCAGGGGGTTTGAACGAGCAGTACTTC
TRBV10-3	.	once	TRBJ2-5	CAISEGQIQQETQYF	TGTGCCATCAGTGAGGGACAGATCCAACAAGAGACCCAGTACTTC
TRBV11-3	TRBD2	few	TRBJ2-1	CASSLGVAGQPRDEQFF	TGTGCCAGCAGCTTAGGTGTAGCGGGACAACCACGGGATGAGCAGTTCTTC
TRBV29-1	TRBD1	once	TRBJ1-2	CSVARQGSNDYTF	TGCAGCGTCGCCAGACAGGGTTCAAACGACTACACCTTC
TRBV7-8	.	.	TRBJ2-7	CASSLAENYEQYF	TGTGCCAGCAGCTTAGCGGAGAACTACGAGCAGTACTTC
TRBV18	TRBD1	.	TRBJ2-7	CASSPGGQGSYEQYF	TGTGCCAGCTCACCGGGGGGACAGGGCTCCTACGAGCAGTACTTC
TRBV7-2	.	.	TRBJ1-1	CASSLGPLEAFF	TGTGCCAGCAGCTTAGGGCCGTTAGAAGCTTTCTTT
TRBV27	.	.	TRBJ2-5	CASRILQGETQYF	TGTGCCAGCAGAATACTTCAGGGTGAGACCCAGTACTTC
TRBV9	.	few	TRBJ1-3	CASSVDFFSGNTIYF	TGTGCCAGCAGCGTAGACTTCTTCTCTGGAAACACCATATATTTT
TRBV5-1	TRBD1	.	TRBJ1-1	CASTMTGGNTEAFF	TGCGCCAGCACTATGACAGGGGGCAACACTGAAGCTTTCTTT
TRBV27	.	once	TRBJ2-7	CASSPPGTPYEQYF	TGTGCCAGCAGTCCCCCCGGGACACCCTACGAGCAGTACTTC
TRBV7-8	.	few	TRBJ1-2	CASSKTEISNYGYTF	TGTGCCAGCAGCAAGACAGAAATCTCTAACTATGGCTACACCTTC
TRBV3-1/TRBV3-2	.	.	TRBJ2-7	CASSHAGNEQYF	TGTGCCAGCAGCCATGCAGGGAACGAGCAGTACTTC
TRBV6-5	.	.	TRBJ2-7	CASSFRGSGEQYF	TGTGCCAGCAGTTTTAGGGGGTCCGGCGAGCAGTACTTC
TRBV3-1/TRBV3-2	.	few	TRBJ1-6	CASSQTQGSPLHF	TGTGCCAGCAGCCAAACACAGGGATCACCCCTCCACTTT
TRBV7-6	TRBD1	.	TRBJ2-5	CASSLGQGGYGTQYF	TGTGCCAGCAGCTTGGGACAGGGTGGGTACGGGACCCAGTACTTC
TRBV19	.	.	TRBJ1-2	CASTTGIPSHYGYTF	TGTGCCAGTACAACAGGGATCCCTAGTCACTATGGCTACACCTTC
TRBV13	.	.	TRBJ2-5	CASSLEGHKQETQYF	TGTGCCAGCAGCTTAGAGGGACACAAACAAGAGACCCAGTACTTC
TRBV7-3	.	.	TRBJ1-1	CASSPGSLNTEAFF	TGTGCCAGCAGCCCCGGGAGTTTGAACACTGAAGCTTTCTTT
TRBV10-3	.	.	TRBJ1-2	CATRGDSPGYTF	TGTGCCACCCGGGGGGATTCCCCGGGCTACACCTTC
TRBV7-3	TRBD2	.	TRBJ2-1	CASSIAGTSGGNEQFF	TGTGCCAGCAGCATAGCCGGGACTAGCGGGGGAAATGAGCAGTTCTTC
TRBV5-1	TRBD2	.	TRBJ2-1	CASSILAGDYNEQFF	TGCGCCAGCAGCATACTAGCGGGGGATTACAATGAGCAGTTCTTC
TRBV5-4	.	.	TRBJ1-5	CASSLERRQPQHF	TGTGCCAGCAGCCTTGAGAGGAGGCAGCCCCAGCATTTT
TRBV4-1	TRBD1	.	TRBJ1-6	CASSSQPDRVGSPLHF	TGCGCCAGCAGCTCCCAGCCGGACAGGGTCGGCTCACCCCTCCACTTT
TRBV5-1	.	.	TRBJ1-1	CASSLLTGDTEAFF	TGCGCCAGCAGTCTACTTACGGGGGACACTGAAGCTTTCTTT
TRBV27	.	.	TRBJ2-7	CASSTAGLSYEQYF	TGTGCCAGCAGTACGGCAGGTCTTTCCTACGAGCAGTACTTC
TRBV3-1/TRBV3-2	.	once	TRBJ2-7	CASSREPTPSYEQYF	TGTGCCAGCAGCCGAGAACCAACTCCCTCCTACGAGCAGTACTTC
TRBV27	.	.	TRBJ1-2	CASSFIFSAYGYTF	TGTGCCAGCAGTTTCATCTTTAGTGCTTATGGCTACACCTTC